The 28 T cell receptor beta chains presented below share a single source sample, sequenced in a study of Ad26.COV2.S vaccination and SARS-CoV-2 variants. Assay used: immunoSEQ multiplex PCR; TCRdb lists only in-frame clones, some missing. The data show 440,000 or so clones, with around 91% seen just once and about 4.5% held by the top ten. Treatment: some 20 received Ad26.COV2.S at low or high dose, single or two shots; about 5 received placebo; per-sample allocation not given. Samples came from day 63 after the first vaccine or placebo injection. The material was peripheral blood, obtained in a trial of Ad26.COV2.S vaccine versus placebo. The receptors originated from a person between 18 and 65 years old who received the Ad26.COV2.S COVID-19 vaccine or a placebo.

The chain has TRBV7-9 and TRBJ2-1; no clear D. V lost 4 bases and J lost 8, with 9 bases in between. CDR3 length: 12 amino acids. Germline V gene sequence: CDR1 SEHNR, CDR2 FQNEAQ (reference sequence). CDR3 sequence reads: CASSYGSYEQFF. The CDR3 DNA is TGTGCCAGCAGCTACGGTTCATATGAGCAGTTCTTC.

The CDR3 coding sequence is TGTGCCAGCAGAATCCCGGGCAACACAGATACGCAGTATTTT. Translating gives CASRIPGNTDTQYF. The rearrangement links TRBV7-2 to TRBJ2-3; no clear D. The CDR3 runs 14 residues. Germline values: CDR1 SGHTA, CDR2 FQGNSA. Trimming left V 6 bases short and J 2 bases short, with 12 bases between. The full variable domain, its missing parts supplied by reference TRBV7-2 and TRBJ2-3, is GAGVSQSPSNKVTEKGKDVELRCDPISGHTALYWYRQSLGQGLEFLIYFQGNSAPDKSGLPSDRFSAERTGGSVSTLTIQRTQQEDSAVYLCASRIPGNTDTQYFGPGTRLTVL.

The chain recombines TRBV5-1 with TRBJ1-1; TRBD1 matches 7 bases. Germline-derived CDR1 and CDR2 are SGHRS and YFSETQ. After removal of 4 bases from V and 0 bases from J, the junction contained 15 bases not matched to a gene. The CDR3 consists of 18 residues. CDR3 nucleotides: TGCGCCAGCAGCCCGGGAAAGCTTGGGACAGTAATGAACACTGAAGCTTTCTTT. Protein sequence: CASSPGKLGTVMNTEAFF.

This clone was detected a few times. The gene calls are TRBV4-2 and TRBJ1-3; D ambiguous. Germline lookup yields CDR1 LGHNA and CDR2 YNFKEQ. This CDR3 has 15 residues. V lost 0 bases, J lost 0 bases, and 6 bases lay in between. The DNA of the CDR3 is TGTGCCAGCAGCCAAGATAGGTTCTCTGGAAACACCATATATTTT. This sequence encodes CASSQDRFSGNTIYF.

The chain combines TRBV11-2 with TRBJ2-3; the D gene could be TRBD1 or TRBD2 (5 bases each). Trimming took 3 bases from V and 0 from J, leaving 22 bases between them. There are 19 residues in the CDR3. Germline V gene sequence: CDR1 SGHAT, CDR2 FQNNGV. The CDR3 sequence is CASSFWLFGDQKSTDTQYF. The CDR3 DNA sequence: TGTGCCAGCAGCTTCTGGTTGTTTGGGGACCAGAAGAGCACAGATACGCAGTATTTT.

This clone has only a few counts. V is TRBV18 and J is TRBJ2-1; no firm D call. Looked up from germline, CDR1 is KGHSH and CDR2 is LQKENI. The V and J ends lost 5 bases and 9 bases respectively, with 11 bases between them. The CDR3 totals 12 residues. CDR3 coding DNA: TGTGCCAGCTCATCCCTTGGGTTTGAGCAGTTCTTC. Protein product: CASSSLGFEQFF.

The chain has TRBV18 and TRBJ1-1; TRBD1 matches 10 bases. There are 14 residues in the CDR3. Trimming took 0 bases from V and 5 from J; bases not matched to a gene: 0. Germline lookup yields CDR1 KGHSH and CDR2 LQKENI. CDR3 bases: TGTGCCAGCTCACCACCGGGACAGGGGACTGAAGCTTTCTTT. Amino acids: CASSPPGQGTEAFF.

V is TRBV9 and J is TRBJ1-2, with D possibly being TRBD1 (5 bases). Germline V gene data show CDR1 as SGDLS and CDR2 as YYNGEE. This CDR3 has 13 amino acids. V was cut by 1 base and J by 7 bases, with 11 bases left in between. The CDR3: CASSVLEQGGYTF. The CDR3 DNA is TGTGCCAGCAGCGTATTGGAGCAGGGTGGCTACACCTTC.

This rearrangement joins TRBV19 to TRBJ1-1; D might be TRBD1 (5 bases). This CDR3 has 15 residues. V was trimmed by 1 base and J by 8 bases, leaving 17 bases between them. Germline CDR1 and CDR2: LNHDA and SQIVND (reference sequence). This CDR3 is CASSIVTFGAVEAFF. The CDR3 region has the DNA TGTGCCAGTAGTATAGTTACCTTCGGGGCAGTAGAAGCTTTCTTT.

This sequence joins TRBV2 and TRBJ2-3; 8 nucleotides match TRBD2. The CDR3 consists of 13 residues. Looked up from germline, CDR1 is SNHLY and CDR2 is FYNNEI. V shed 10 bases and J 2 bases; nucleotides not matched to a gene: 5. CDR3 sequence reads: CAILGRATDTQYF. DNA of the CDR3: TGTGCCATTCTCGGGAGGGCCACAGATACGCAGTATTTT.

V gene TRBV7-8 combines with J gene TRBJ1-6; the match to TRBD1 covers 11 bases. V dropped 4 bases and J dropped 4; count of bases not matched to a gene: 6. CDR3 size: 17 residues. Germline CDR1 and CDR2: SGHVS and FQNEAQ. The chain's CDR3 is CASSSGQGAAYNSPLHF. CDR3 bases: TGTGCCAGCAGCTCAGGACAGGGGGCGGCTTATAATTCACCCCTCCACTTT.

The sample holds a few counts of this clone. The CDR3 coding sequence is TGCAGCGTTCTCGGCAGGAACACTGAAGCTTTCTTT. This codes for CSVLGRNTEAFF. The V call is TRBV29-1, the J call TRBJ1-1, with D unclear. Trimming took 5 bases from V and 1 from J, leaving 8 bases between them. The CDR3 is 12 residues long. The germline gives CDR1 SQVTM, CDR2 ANQGSEA.

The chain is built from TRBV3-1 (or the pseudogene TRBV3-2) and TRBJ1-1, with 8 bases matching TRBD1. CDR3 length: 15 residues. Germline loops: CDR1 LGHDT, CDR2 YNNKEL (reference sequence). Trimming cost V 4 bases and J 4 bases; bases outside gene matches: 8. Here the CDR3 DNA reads TGTGCCAGCAGCCCGGGGACAGGCCGGAGCACTGAAGCTTTCTTT. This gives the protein CASSPGTGRSTEAFF.

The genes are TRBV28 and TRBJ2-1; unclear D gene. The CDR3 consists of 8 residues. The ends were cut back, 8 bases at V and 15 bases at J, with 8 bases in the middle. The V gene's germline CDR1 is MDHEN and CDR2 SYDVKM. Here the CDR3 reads CASRIRFF. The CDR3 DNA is TGTGCCAGCCGGATACGGTTCTTC.

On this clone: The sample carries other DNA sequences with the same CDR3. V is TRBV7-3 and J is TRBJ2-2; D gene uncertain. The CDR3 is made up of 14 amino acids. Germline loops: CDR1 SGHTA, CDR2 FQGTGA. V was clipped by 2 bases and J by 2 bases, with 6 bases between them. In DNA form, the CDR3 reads TGTGCCAGCAGCTTACTTCGAAACACCGGGGAGCTGTTTTTT. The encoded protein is CASSLLRNTGELFF.

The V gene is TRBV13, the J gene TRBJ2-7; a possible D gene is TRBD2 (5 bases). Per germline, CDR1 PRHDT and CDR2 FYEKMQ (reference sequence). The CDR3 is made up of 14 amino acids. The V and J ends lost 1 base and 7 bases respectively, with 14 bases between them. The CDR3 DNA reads TGTGCCAGCAGCTTAGTTAGCCGATCGGGGGAGCAGTACTTC. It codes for CASSLVSRSGEQYF.

The CDR3 DNA sequence: TGTGCCAGCACCGAGGAGGGCCGGGAGACCCAGTACTTC. Residues: CASTEEGRETQYF. The gene calls are TRBV7-2 and TRBJ2-5; D may be TRBD2 (6 bases). V lost 7 bases to trimming and J lost 5 bases, with 14 bases between them. CDR1 and CDR2 (germline): SGHTA, FQGNSA. CDR3 length equals 13 residues.

CDR3 sequence: CASSLSGDRGPNSGANVLTF. The CDR3 DNA sequence: TGTGCCAGCAGTTTATCGGGGGACAGGGGACCTAACTCTGGGGCCAACGTCCTGACTTTC. The chain recombines TRBV27 with TRBJ2-6; 10 bases agree with TRBD1. Unmatched junction bases numbered 8, after V lost 0 bases and J lost 0 bases. Germline assignment: CDR1 MNHEY and CDR2 SMNVEV (reference sequence). The CDR3 runs to 20 residues.

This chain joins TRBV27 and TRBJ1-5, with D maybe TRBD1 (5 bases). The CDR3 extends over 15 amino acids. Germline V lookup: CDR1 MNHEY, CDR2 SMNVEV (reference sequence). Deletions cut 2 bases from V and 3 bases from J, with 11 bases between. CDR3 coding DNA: TGTGCCAGCAGTTTAGGAGGGGAGATCAATCAGCCCCAGCATTTT. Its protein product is CASSLGGEINQPQHF.

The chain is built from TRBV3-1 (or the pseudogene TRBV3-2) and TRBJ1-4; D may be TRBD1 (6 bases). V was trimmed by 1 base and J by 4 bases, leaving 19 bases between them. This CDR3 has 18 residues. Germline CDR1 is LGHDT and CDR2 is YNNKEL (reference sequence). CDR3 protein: CASSQGGKGGGGNEKLFF. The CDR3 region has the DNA TGTGCCAGCAGCCAAGGTGGAAAGGGGGGCGGTGGTAATGAAAAACTGTTTTTT.

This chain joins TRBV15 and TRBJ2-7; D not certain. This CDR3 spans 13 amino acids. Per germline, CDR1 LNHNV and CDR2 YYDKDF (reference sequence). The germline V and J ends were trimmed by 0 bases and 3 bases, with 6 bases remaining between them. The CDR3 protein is CATSRESSYEQYF. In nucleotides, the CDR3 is TGTGCCACCAGCAGAGAATCCAGCTACGAGCAGTACTTC.

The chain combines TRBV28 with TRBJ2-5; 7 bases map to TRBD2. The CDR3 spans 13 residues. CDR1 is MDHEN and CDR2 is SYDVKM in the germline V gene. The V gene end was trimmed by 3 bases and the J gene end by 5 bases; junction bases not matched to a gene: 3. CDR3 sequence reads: CASSLGGRETQYF. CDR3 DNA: TGTGCCAGCAGTTTGGGGGGGAGGGAGACCCAGTACTTC.

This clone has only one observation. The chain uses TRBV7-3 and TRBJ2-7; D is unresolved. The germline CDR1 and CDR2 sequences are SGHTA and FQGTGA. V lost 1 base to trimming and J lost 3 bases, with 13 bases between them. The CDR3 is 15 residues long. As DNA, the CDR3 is TGTGCCAGCAGCTTAAATGTGGGCACTCACTACGAGCAGTACTTC. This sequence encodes CASSLNVGTHYEQYF.

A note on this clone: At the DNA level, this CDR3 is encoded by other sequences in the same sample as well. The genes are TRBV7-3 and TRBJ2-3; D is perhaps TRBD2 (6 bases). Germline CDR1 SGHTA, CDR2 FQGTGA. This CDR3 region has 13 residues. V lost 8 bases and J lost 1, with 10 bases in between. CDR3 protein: CASSPSGTDTQYF. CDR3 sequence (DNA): TGTGCCAGCTCTCCTAGCGGCACAGATACGCAGTATTTT.

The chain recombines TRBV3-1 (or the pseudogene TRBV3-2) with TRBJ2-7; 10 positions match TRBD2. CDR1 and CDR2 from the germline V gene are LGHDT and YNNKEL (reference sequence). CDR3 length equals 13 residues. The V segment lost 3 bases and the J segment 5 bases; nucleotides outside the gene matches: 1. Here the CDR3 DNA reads TGTGCCAGCAGCCACCTAGCGGGAGACGAGCAGTACTTC. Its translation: CASSHLAGDEQYF.

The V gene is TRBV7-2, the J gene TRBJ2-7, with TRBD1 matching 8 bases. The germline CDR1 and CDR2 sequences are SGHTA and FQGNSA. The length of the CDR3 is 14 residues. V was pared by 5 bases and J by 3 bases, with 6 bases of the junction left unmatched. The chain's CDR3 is CASSPGTGSYEQYF. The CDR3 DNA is TGTGCCAGCAGCCCCGGGACAGGAAGCTACGAGCAGTACTTC.

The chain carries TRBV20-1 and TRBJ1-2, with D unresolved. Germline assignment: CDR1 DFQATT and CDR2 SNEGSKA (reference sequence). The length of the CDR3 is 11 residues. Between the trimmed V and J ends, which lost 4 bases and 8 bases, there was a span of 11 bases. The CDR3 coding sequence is TGCAGTGCTACACTTGACGGCGGCTACACCTTC. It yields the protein CSATLDGGYTF.

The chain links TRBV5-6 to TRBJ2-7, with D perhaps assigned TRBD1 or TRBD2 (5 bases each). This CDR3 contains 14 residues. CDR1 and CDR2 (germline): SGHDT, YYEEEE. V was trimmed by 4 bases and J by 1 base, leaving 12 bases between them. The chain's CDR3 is CASSPTGPSYEQYF. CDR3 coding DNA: TGTGCCAGCAGCCCCACGGGACCGTCCTACGAGCAGTACTTC.